These 10 T cell receptor beta chains were all obtained from the same sample, sequenced in a study of metastatic and nonmetastatic thyroid tumors. TCRdb re-processed the PCR reads through MiXCR. Of about 48,000 clones in the sample, approximately 20% were seen once. There were no patients who had received any treatment before thyroid surgery. The sequenced material came from blood. These receptors were taken from a male donor with papillary thyroid cancer or a benign thyroid nodule (not recorded which). Some clones in this sample may be carry-over from other donors' samples.

This clone was picked up many times. The gene calls are TRBV6-1 and TRBJ2-2, with D possibly being TRBD1 (6 bases). Looked up from germline, CDR1 is MNHNS and CDR2 is SASEGT. This CDR3 region has 13 residues. V was trimmed by 6 bases and J by 6 bases, leaving 11 bases between them. The CDR3 nucleotides are TGTGCCAGCAGACACAAGGGGGCCGGGGAGCTGTTTTTT. Translating it yields CASRHKGAGELFF.

The chain links TRBV12-3 or TRBV12-4 to TRBJ1-1; D call uncertain. The CDR3 is 13 residues long. Trimming stripped 7 bases from V and 0 bases from J, with 9 bases between. This CDR3 reads CASKRTMNTEAFF. The CDR3, as DNA: TGTGCCAGCAAAAGGACTATGAACACTGAAGCTTTCTTT.

The chain has TRBV20-1 and TRBJ1-1; D call uncertain. Germline V gives CDR1 DFQATT, CDR2 SNEGSKA (reference sequence). The V end lost 3 bases, the J end lost 4 bases, and 15 bases lay between the germline ends. This CDR3 region has 14 residues. The CDR3 coding sequence is TGCAGTGCTAGGTCTAGTGGCTGGGGCACTGAAGCTTTCTTT. This sequence encodes CSARSSGWGTEAFF.

This clone was detected ten times or more. V is TRBV9 and J is TRBJ2-7; D unclear. The CDR3 consists of 14 residues. The V gene's germline CDR1 is SGDLS and CDR2 YYNGEE. Trimming removed 4 bases at V and 3 bases at J, with 14 bases between. CDR3 nucleotides: TGTGCCAGCAGCCCTCGGACCGAAGTCTACGAGCAGTACTTC. Protein: CASSPRTEVYEQYF.

This chain links TRBV11-1 with TRBJ2-2, with TRBD2 matching over 9 bases. The CDR3 consists of 17 residues. Germline V gene data show CDR1 as SGHAT and CDR2 as FQDESV (reference sequence). V lost 1 base, J lost 8 bases, and 11 bases stayed unmatched. This chain's CDR3 is CASSLVILAGALGELFF. The CDR3 DNA reads as TGTGCCAGCAGCTTAGTAATATTAGCGGGAGCCCTTGGGGAGCTGTTTTTT. The whole variable domain, filled in from reference TRBV11-1 and TRBJ2-2, reads EAEVAQSPRYKITEKSQAVAFWCDPISGHATLYWYRQILGQGPELLVQFQDESVVDDSQLPKDRFSAERLKGVDSTLKIQPAELGDSAMYLCASSLVILAGALGELFFGEGSRLTVL.

By proportion, this clone is medium-sized. The rearrangement joins TRBV6-1 to TRBJ1-6; possible D gene TRBD1, 6 bases. This CDR3 has 15 residues. Germline assignment: CDR1 MNHNS and CDR2 SASEGT. Trimming cost V 5 bases and J 8 bases, with 16 bases left between them. For the CDR3, the DNA is TGTGCCAGCAGTTCCGAACAGGGCGACTATTCACCCCTCCACTTT. This gives the protein CASSSEQGDYSPLHF.

This clone has at least ten counts. V is TRBV7-9 and J is TRBJ1-1; D call uncertain. Trimming took 3 bases from V and 3 from J, leaving 5 bases between them. This CDR3 has 12 amino acids. Germline CDR1 reads SEHNR; CDR2 reads FQNEAQ (reference sequence). The CDR3 here is CASSLDDTEAFF. In DNA form, the CDR3 reads TGTGCCAGCAGCTTGGACGACACTGAAGCTTTCTTT.

This clone occurred many times. This chain connects TRBV5-4 to TRBJ2-1; TRBD2 aligns across 12 bases. The germline V gene has CDR1 SGHNT and CDR2 YYREEE (reference sequence). V trimming: 1 base; J trimming: 5 bases; junction bases outside the gene matches: 1. The length of the CDR3 is 15 residues. The CDR3 sequence is CASSLRLAGDNEQFF. The CDR3 DNA sequence: TGTGCCAGCAGCTTGCGACTAGCGGGGGACAATGAGCAGTTCTTC.

This clone was observed a few times. The same CDR3 also results from other DNA sequences found in this sample. This rearrangement joins TRBV5-1 to TRBJ2-5; 8 bases align to TRBD2. Germline CDR1 and CDR2: SGHRS and YFSETQ. After removal of 0 bases from V and 5 bases from J, the junction contained 6 bases not matched to a gene. The length of the CDR3 is 15 residues. The CDR3 loop is CASSLVSGSGETQYF. The CDR3 region has the DNA TGCGCCAGCAGCTTGGTAAGCGGGAGTGGTGAGACCCAGTACTTC.

The table lists this clone with many counts. The chain recombines TRBV14 with TRBJ1-2; D remains unclear. The CDR3 is 16 amino acids. In germline, CDR1 is SGHDN, CDR2 FVKESK. Trimming took 6 bases from V and 4 from J, leaving 21 bases between them. The CDR3 sequence is CASSGRTPKGSYGYTF. The CDR3 DNA is TGTGCCAGCAGTGGACGCACACCTAAAGGAAGCTATGGCTACACCTTC.